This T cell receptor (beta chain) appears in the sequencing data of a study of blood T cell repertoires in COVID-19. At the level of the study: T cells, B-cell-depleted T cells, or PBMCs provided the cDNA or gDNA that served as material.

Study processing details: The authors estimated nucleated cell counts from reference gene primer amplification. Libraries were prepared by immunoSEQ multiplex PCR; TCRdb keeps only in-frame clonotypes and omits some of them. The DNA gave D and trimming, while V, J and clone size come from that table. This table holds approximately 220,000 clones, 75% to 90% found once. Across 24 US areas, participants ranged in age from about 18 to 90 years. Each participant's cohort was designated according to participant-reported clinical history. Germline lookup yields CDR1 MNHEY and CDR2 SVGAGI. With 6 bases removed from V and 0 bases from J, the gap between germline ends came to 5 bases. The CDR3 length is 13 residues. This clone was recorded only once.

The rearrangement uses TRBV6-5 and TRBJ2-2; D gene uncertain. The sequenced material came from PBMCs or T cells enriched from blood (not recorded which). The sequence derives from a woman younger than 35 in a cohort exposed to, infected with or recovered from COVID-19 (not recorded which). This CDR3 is CASSRPNTGELFF. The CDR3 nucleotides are TGTGCCAGCAGCCGTCCGAACACCGGGGAGCTGTTTTTT.